This TCR beta chain was obtained from a study of a mutant IDH1 vaccine in newly diagnosed glioma. Study information: The vaccination schedule gave patients eight doses in weeks 1, 3, 5, 7, 11, 15, 19 and 23. Patients were started on vaccination 4-6 weeks after radiotherapy alone, or with temozolomide cycles. Study-wide results and caveats: Apparently, pseudoprogression bore no relation to changes among the top peripheral T cell clonotypes. A vaccine-induced immune response developed in about 93% of the patients.

As to this clone: Its antigen is unidentified.

Time point meaning: week 23, last vaccination. Doses consisted of 300 ug of mutant IDH1 20-mer peptide each, paired with topical imiquimod. Looked up from germline, CDR1 is SGHDN and CDR2 is FVKESK. This CDR3 spans 13 amino acids. Trimming removed 5 bases from V and 4 bases from J, with 11 bases in between. The table came from immunoSEQ multiplex PCR; TCRdb's copy has only in-frame clones and leaves some out. The sample carries about 86,000 clones, 75% to 85% recorded once. The source of this sequence is a man in his thirties or forties with glioma. Some clones in this sample may be carry-over from other donors' samples. V and J are TRBV14 and TRBJ1-2; no reliable D call. Sequences were derived from PBMCs, sampled from a glioma patient whose treatment included an IDH1 peptide vaccine. The CDR3 sequence: CASSEGNLYGYTF. The CDR3 DNA reads TGTGCCAGCAGCGAAGGAAATCTCTATGGCTACACCTTC.